One sample yielded the 32 T cell receptor beta chains listed below, sequenced in a study of T-cell memory formation after mild COVID-19. One entry per CDR3 protein results from TCRdb running MiXCR on the 5' RACE reads. Here the sample spans about 14,000 distinct CDR3 sequences, roughly a fifth being singletons. Sequencing input: PBMCs or a T cell subset sorted from them (not recorded which). All receptors derive from an adult woman who had mild COVID-19 (a few samples of this study predate the infection). Cell type and time point are not known.

This clonotype appeared many times. The rearrangement joins TRBV18 to TRBJ1-4; D possibly corresponds to TRBD1 (6 bases). This CDR3 region has 15 residues. Germline V lookup: CDR1 KGHSH, CDR2 LQKENI. With 8 bases removed from V and 8 bases from J, the gap between germline ends came to 21 bases. The CDR3 reads CASAPAGAPGEKLFF. The CDR3 region has the DNA TGTGCCAGCGCCCCTGCGGGGGCCCCAGGGGAAAAACTGTTTTTT.

Ten or more counts support this clonotype. The chain recombines TRBV9 with TRBJ1-2, with 8 bases fitting TRBD1. This CDR3 spans 14 amino acids. Trimming took 4 bases from V and 4 from J; bases not matched to a gene: 6. From germline, CDR1 is SGDLS and CDR2 YYNGEE. This chain's CDR3 is CASSKDRGFYGYTF. DNA of the CDR3: TGTGCCAGCAGCAAAGACAGGGGATTCTATGGCTACACCTTC.

The sample holds many counts of this clonotype. The chain has TRBV11-2 and TRBJ2-7; 15 nucleotides match TRBD2. Germline CDR1 SGHAT, CDR2 FQNNGV. This CDR3 has 17 residues. The junction had 6 bases not matched to a gene; V was cut back by 1 base and J by 5 bases. The CDR3 region is CASSLGTSGRAVHEQYF. The CDR3 coding sequence is TGTGCCAGCAGCTTAGGGACTAGCGGGAGGGCCGTCCACGAGCAGTACTTC.

Ten or more counts support this clonotype. The gene calls are TRBV3-1 and TRBJ2-1, with 14 bases fitting TRBD2. Germline CDR1 reads LGHDT; CDR2 reads YNNKEL (reference sequence). V lost 7 bases and J lost 5; bases outside the gene matches: 4. This CDR3 comprises 15 residues. The CDR3 spells CASTPGLAGDNEQFF. Here the CDR3 DNA reads TGTGCCAGCACCCCGGGACTAGCGGGGGACAATGAGCAGTTCTTC.

This clonotype was counted ten times or more. The V gene is TRBV5-1, the J gene TRBJ1-1, with unresolved D. The CDR3 sequence is 13 residues long. Trimming left V 1 base short and J 0 bases short, with 4 bases between. The V gene's germline CDR1 is SGHRS and CDR2 YFSETQ. For the CDR3, the DNA is TGCGCCAGCAGCTTGATTCTGAACACTGAAGCTTTCTTT. Its translation: CASSLILNTEAFF. The entire variable domain, with the rest obtained from reference TRBV5-1 and TRBJ1-1, is as follows: KAGVTQTPRYLIKTRGQQVTLSCSPISGHRSVSWYQQTPGQGLQFLFEYFSETQRNKGNFPGRFSGRQFSNSRSEMNVSTLELGDSALYLCASSLILNTEAFFGQGTRLTVV.

There are many counts of this clonotype. V is TRBV10-3 and J is TRBJ2-3; 7 nucleotides agree with TRBD2. Germline values: CDR1 ENHRY, CDR2 SYGVKD. J was trimmed by 4 bases and V by 10 bases; bases with no gene match: 14. CDR3 size: 15 residues. As DNA, the CDR3 is TGTGCCACCCGCTCGGGAGGCGCTGGCCCAGATACGCAGTATTTT. Translating it yields CATRSGGAGPDTQYF.

This clonotype was detected ten times or more. The chain recombines TRBV5-1 with TRBJ1-4, with 10 bases fitting TRBD1. The CDR3 is 14 residues long. CDR1 is SGHRS, CDR2 YFSETQ, per germline. Losses at the gene ends were 7 bases for V and 5 bases for J; bases not matched to a gene: 5. The CDR3 DNA sequence: TGCGCCAGCGGTTCGGGACAGGGGAATGAAAAACTGTTTTTT. It encodes CASGSGQGNEKLFF.

In its sample, this clonotype was seen many times. The J gene is TRBJ1-1, the V gene TRBV7-8; 12 bases agree with TRBD1. V trimming: 3 bases; J trimming: 1 base; junction bases outside the gene matches: 6. Germline V gene sequence: CDR1 SGHVS, CDR2 FQNEAQ. CDR3 length: 17 amino acids. The CDR3, as DNA: TGTGCCAGCAGCTTCGGGACAGGGGGCCTACCGAACACTGAAGCTTTCTTT. This encodes CASSFGTGGLPNTEAFF.

This clonotype was counted ten times or more. This sequence joins TRBV3-1 and TRBJ1-2; tentatively, D is TRBD1 (5 bases). Trimming stripped 5 bases from V and 4 bases from J, with 14 bases between. The germline V gene has CDR1 LGHDT and CDR2 YNNKEL (reference sequence). There are 14 residues in the CDR3. Here the CDR3 DNA reads TGTGCCAGCAGCTCCGGGGCCAGGCCCTATGGCTACACCTTC. Protein: CASSSGARPYGYTF.

This clonotype was counted ten times or more. The chain couples TRBV5-4 to TRBJ1-2; D might be TRBD1 (5 bases). The V end was cut by 6 bases, the J end by 3 bases, with 12 bases between. The CDR3 consists of 13 residues. Germline V gene sequence: CDR1 SGHNT, CDR2 YYREEE (reference sequence). CDR3 coding DNA: TGTGCCAGCAAAACGGGACCCGACTATGGCTACACCTTC. The encoded protein is CASKTGPDYGYTF. The full variable domain, in which reference TRBV5-4 and TRBJ1-2 provide the parts outside the CDR3, is ETGVTQSPTHLIKTRGQQVTLRCSSQSGHNTVSWYQQALGQGPQFIFQYYREEENGRGNFPPRFSGLQFPNYSSELNVNALELDDSALYLCASKTGPDYGYTFGSGTRLTVV.

This clonotype showed up many times. The rearrangement joins TRBV5-1 to TRBJ1-1; TRBD1 is a possible D gene (6 bases). Trimming removed 0 bases from V and 5 bases from J, with 14 bases in between. Per the germline V gene, CDR1 is SGHRS and CDR2 is YFSETQ. The CDR3 totals 15 residues. The CDR3 here is CASSLGGQRTTEAFF. The CDR3 DNA sequence: TGCGCCAGCAGCTTGGGGGGGCAGCGCACGACTGAAGCTTTCTTT.

This clonotype was counted ten times or more. The chain couples TRBV4-1 to TRBJ2-3; tentative D call: TRBD2 (6 bases). The V gene's germline CDR1 is MGHRA and CDR2 YSYEKL. Trimming cost V 2 bases and J 0 bases, with 15 bases left between them. This CDR3 spans 17 amino acids. The CDR3 region is CASSQPFSGTSTDTQYF. CDR3 in DNA: TGCGCCAGCAGCCAACCCTTCTCCGGGACTAGCACAGATACGCAGTATTTT.

This clonotype was picked up many times. CDR3 protein: CATRTGAHQGDEQYF. The CDR3 nucleotides are TGCGCCACCAGGACAGGGGCCCATCAAGGGGACGAGCAGTACTTC. The chain couples TRBV5-1 to TRBJ2-7; the match to TRBD1 covers 9 bases. After removal of 9 bases from V and 5 bases from J, the junction contained 15 bases not matched to a gene. Per germline, CDR1 SGHRS and CDR2 YFSETQ. The CDR3 is 15 amino acids.

This clonotype is deemed medium-sized. The chain has TRBV20-1 and TRBJ2-7; 13 bases align to TRBD2. In germline, CDR1 is DFQATT, CDR2 SNEGSKA (reference sequence). The CDR3 loop spans 15 amino acids. Trimming removed 6 bases from V and 2 bases from J; junction bases left unmatched: 7. The CDR3 loop is CSAPGTSGETYEQYF. The CDR3 region has the DNA TGCAGTGCCCCCGGGACTAGCGGGGAGACCTACGAGCAGTACTTC.

This clonotype was seen at least ten times. The genes are TRBV7-9 and TRBJ1-4; D remains ambiguous. CDR3 size: 14 residues. Germline lookup yields CDR1 SEHNR and CDR2 FQNEAQ (reference sequence). V dropped 4 bases and J dropped 0 bases, with 6 bases sitting between them. The CDR3 nucleotides are TGTGCCAGCAGCTACGGTGCAACTAATGAAAAACTGTTTTTT. It specifies CASSYGATNEKLFF.

This clonotype was detected many times. This chain joins TRBV7-9 and TRBJ1-1; no firm D call. Germline V CDR1 and CDR2: SEHNR, FQNEAQ (reference sequence). The CDR3 covers 14 residues. V dropped 7 bases and J dropped 0 bases, with 12 bases sitting between them. CDR3 sequence reads: CASTFGLMNTEAFF. The CDR3 region has the DNA TGTGCCAGCACCTTCGGGCTAATGAACACTGAAGCTTTCTTT.

This clonotype was recorded many times. The V and J genes are TRBV7-7 and TRBJ2-5; a weak D match, TRBD2 (7 bases). The germline V gene has CDR1 SSHAT and CDR2 FNYEAQ (reference sequence). This CDR3 has 14 residues. Trimming removed 5 bases at V and 4 bases at J, with 14 bases between. This CDR3 is CASSQGGGPETQYF. The CDR3 DNA reads TGTGCCAGCAGCCAAGGGGGGGGTCCAGAGACCCAGTACTTC.

V gene TRBV3-1 combines with J gene TRBJ2-7; the D is unclear. The CDR3 contains 13 residues. V dropped 4 bases and J dropped 6 bases, with 13 bases sitting between them. Per the germline V gene, CDR1 is LGHDT and CDR2 is YNNKEL (reference sequence). CDR3 nucleotide sequence: TGTGCCAGCAGCCCCCCCCGTACGAGCGAGCAGTACTTC. Translation gives CASSPPRTSEQYF.

This clonotype was seen many times. The chain is built from TRBV5-1 and TRBJ1-1; perhaps TRBD1 as D (5 bases). V was shortened by 0 bases and J by 7 bases, with 10 bases between the two germline ends. This CDR3 spans 13 amino acids. The germline V gene encodes CDR1 SGHRS and CDR2 YFSETQ. The CDR3 is CASSLGTRDEAFF. CDR3 DNA sequence: TGCGCCAGCAGCTTGGGGACACGAGATGAAGCTTTCTTT. The variable domain in full, with the rest retrieved from reference TRBV5-1 and TRBJ1-1, is KAGVTQTPRYLIKTRGQQVTLSCSPISGHRSVSWYQQTPGQGLQFLFEYFSETQRNKGNFPGRFSGRQFSNSRSEMNVSTLELGDSALYLCASSLGTRDEAFFGQGTRLTVV.

At least ten counts were recorded for this clonotype. The J gene is TRBJ2-1, the V gene TRBV5-6; 7 bases match TRBD1. Germline values: CDR1 SGHDT, CDR2 YYEEEE. CDR3 length equals 15 residues. J gave up 7 bases and V 0 bases, and 7 bases lay outside the gene matches. The CDR3 spells CASSLAPGQRNEQFF. The CDR3 DNA is TGTGCCAGCAGCTTGGCCCCGGGACAGCGGAATGAGCAGTTCTTC.

This clonotype showed up many times. This chain uses TRBV9 with TRBJ2-6; no reliable D call. Deletions cut 3 bases from V and 0 bases from J, with 16 bases between. Germline V gene sequence: CDR1 SGDLS, CDR2 YYNGEE. This CDR3 has 18 amino acids. The CDR3 region is CASSGPLDGSSGANVLTF. The CDR3 coding sequence is TGTGCCAGCAGCGGACCACTCGACGGAAGCTCTGGGGCCAACGTCCTGACTTTC.

Ten or more counts support this clonotype. This chain links TRBV7-3 with TRBJ2-1; perhaps TRBD2 as D (6 bases). Germline values: CDR1 SGHTA, CDR2 FQGTGA. The CDR3 extends over 16 amino acids. Trimming stripped 5 bases from V and 3 bases from J, with 17 bases between. The CDR3 DNA follows: TGTGCCAGCAGCCTCGAGGGACTTTCAAGCTACAATGAGCAGTTCTTC. It translates to CASSLEGLSSYNEQFF.

This clonotype was observed many times. The chain uses TRBV27 and TRBJ1-2; 10 bases are a match to TRBD1. CDR3 length: 16 residues. The germline CDR1 and CDR2 sequences are MNHEY and SMNVEV (reference sequence). The junction had 10 bases not matched to a gene; V was cut back by 5 bases and J by 4 bases. CDR3: CASSPGTGVGGYGYTF. Written as DNA, the CDR3 is TGTGCCAGCAGTCCCGGGACAGGGGTCGGGGGCTATGGCTACACCTTC.

This clonotype has ten or more counts. The rearrangement uses TRBV7-9 and TRBJ1-1; TRBD1 matches at 7 bases. Germline V gives CDR1 SEHNR, CDR2 FQNEAQ (reference sequence). The CDR3 sequence is 16 residues long. V lost 5 bases, J lost 0 bases, and 9 bases stayed unmatched. CDR3 in amino acids: CASSTSTGIMNTEAFF. CDR3 nucleotide sequence: TGTGCCAGCAGCACCTCGACAGGGATCATGAACACTGAAGCTTTCTTT.

The rearrangement links TRBV5-1 to TRBJ2-3; 9 bases match TRBD1. The J segment lost 2 bases and the V segment lost 1 base, leaving 5 bases of the junction unmatched. Germline lookup yields CDR1 SGHRS and CDR2 YFSETQ. The CDR3 extends over 16 amino acids. CDR3 amino acids: CASSLMRTGDTDTQYF. DNA of the CDR3: TGCGCCAGCAGCTTGATGAGGACAGGGGACACAGATACGCAGTATTTT. Based on the CDR3 plus reference TRBV5-1 and TRBJ2-3, the full variable domain is KAGVTQTPRYLIKTRGQQVTLSCSPISGHRSVSWYQQTPGQGLQFLFEYFSETQRNKGNFPGRFSGRQFSNSRSEMNVSTLELGDSALYLCASSLMRTGDTDTQYFGPGTRLTVL.

CDR3 in DNA: TGTGCCAGCAGCTTAGCTTGGGCAGGCACCTATGGCTACACCTTC. Its translation: CASSLAWAGTYGYTF. This chain uses TRBV7-9 with TRBJ1-2; no definite D call. The CDR3 has 15 residues. CDR1 is SEHNR, CDR2 FQNEAQ, per germline (reference sequence). Trimming left V 0 bases short and J 4 bases short, with 12 bases between.

This clonotype was recorded many times. J is TRBJ1-1 and V is TRBV7-9; D ambiguous. This CDR3 is built from 15 residues. Between the trimmed V and J ends, which lost 4 bases and 1 base, there was a span of 13 bases. Germline V gives CDR1 SEHNR, CDR2 FQNEAQ (reference sequence). The CDR3 sequence is CASSYAGSSNTEAFF. CDR3 coding DNA: TGTGCCAGCAGCTATGCGGGCTCGTCGAACACTGAAGCTTTCTTT.

Ten or more counts support this clonotype. This chain links TRBV15 with TRBJ1-2, with D maybe TRBD1 (5 bases). From germline, CDR1 is LNHNV and CDR2 YYDKDF (reference sequence). V lost 6 bases to trimming and J lost 7 bases, with 27 bases between them. This CDR3 has 17 residues. CDR3 protein: CATSQRIGGTTRRGYTF. The CDR3 DNA reads TGTGCCACCAGTCAAAGAATCGGGGGAACAACGCGCCGTGGCTACACCTTC.

The table lists this clonotype with many counts. V is TRBV7-2 and J is TRBJ1-1; the D is unclear. The germline V gene has CDR1 SGHTA and CDR2 FQGNSA. V was shortened by 6 bases and J by 7 bases, with 9 bases between the two germline ends. The CDR3 covers 11 residues. The CDR3 DNA reads as TGTGCCAGCAGTTCTAGCAGTGAAGCTTTCTTT. This gives the protein CASSSSSEAFF.

In its sample, this clonotype was seen many times. The V and J genes are TRBV19 and TRBJ1-1; D call uncertain. CDR3 length: 12 amino acids. Germline values: CDR1 LNHDA, CDR2 SQIVND (reference sequence). V was shortened by 6 bases and J by 12 bases, with 17 bases between the two germline ends. The DNA for the CDR3 is TGTGCCAGTAGGACCGACGGTGACTGGACTTTCTTT. As protein: CASRTDGDWTFF.

This clonotype was seen at least ten times. The rearrangement links TRBV5-1 to TRBJ2-1, with 9 bases matching TRBD2. This CDR3 comprises 18 residues. Germline values: CDR1 SGHRS, CDR2 YFSETQ. Trimming at V came to 4 bases and at J to 5 bases, leaving 16 bases not matched to a gene. CDR3 in DNA: TGCGCCAGCAGCAATACGAAAATGGCGGGAGGGCCACACAATGAGCAGTTCTTC. This gives the protein CASSNTKMAGGPHNEQFF.

This clonotype showed up many times. The J gene is TRBJ1-4, the V gene TRBV20-1; 11 bases line up with TRBD1. Germline V gene lookup returns CDR1 DFQATT and CDR2 SNEGSKA (reference sequence). This CDR3 has 15 residues. V shed 5 bases, J shed 6 bases, and the junction held 8 bases outside the gene matches. The CDR3 DNA reads TGCAGTGCTCTGGGACAGGGGGTACATTATGAAAAACTGTTTTTT. Translation gives CSALGQGVHYEKLFF.